A selection of T cell receptor beta chains follows, all from one sample in a study of blood T cell repertoires in COVID-19. Libraries were prepared by immunoSEQ multiplex PCR; TCRdb keeps only in-frame clonotypes and omits some of them. The sample carries fewer than 200,000 clones, around 82% recorded once. What was sequenced was peripheral blood. These receptors were collected from a man between 60 and 70 years old who had recovered from COVID-19. Each CDR3 is given with its conserved first and last residue. Fields, in order: clone size, J gene, D gene, V gene, CDR3 protein, CDR3 DNA. The D gene is left open where the match is weak. Size tells how often a clone was seen (once, few, many) or the class of an expanded clone, and some rows leave it out.

size: -
J: TRBJ1-2
D: TRBD1
V: TRBV4-2
CDR3: CASSPRDREDDGYTF
DNA: TGTGCCAGCAGCCCTCGGGACAGGGAAGACGATGGCTACACCTTC

size: once
J: TRBJ1-3
D: TRBD1
V: TRBV6-6
CDR3: CASSYKGQSGNTIYF
DNA: TGTGCCAGCAGTTACAAGGGACAGTCTGGAAACACCATATATTTT

size: -
J: TRBJ1-1
D: -
V: TRBV27
CDR3: CASSLSHRENTEAFF
DNA: TGTGCCAGCAGTTTATCGCACAGGGAGAACACTGAAGCTTTCTTT

size: -
J: TRBJ1-1
D: -
V: TRBV19
CDR3: CASSNRALEAFF
DNA: TGTGCCAGTAGTAACAGGGCGCTTGAAGCTTTCTTT

size: -
J: TRBJ1-3
D: -
V: TRBV9
CDR3: CASSPPGDTIYF
DNA: TGTGCCAGCAGCCCGCCCGGGGACACCATATATTTT

size: -
J: TRBJ1-4
D: -
V: TRBV27
CDR3: CASSLRGFDNEKLFF
DNA: TGTGCCAGCAGTTTGAGAGGGTTTGATAATGAAAAACTGTTTTTT

size: -
J: TRBJ1-2
D: -
V: TRBV2
CDR3: CASSPTPGGSPNPRGYTF
DNA: TGTGCCAGCAGCCCGACCCCAGGCGGGTCTCCGAACCCGAGAGGCTACACCTTC

size: -
J: TRBJ2-5
D: -
V: TRBV6-5
CDR3: CASNTPYQETQYF
DNA: TGTGCCAGTAACACCCCTTACCAAGAGACCCAGTACTTC

size: -
J: TRBJ2-1
D: TRBD1
V: TRBV7-9
CDR3: CASSPGTGESTYNEQFF
DNA: TGTGCCAGCAGCCCAGGGACAGGGGAATCGACCTACAATGAGCAGTTCTTC

size: -
J: TRBJ1-2
D: -
V: TRBV27
CDR3: CASSPTGTGGNYGYTF
DNA: TGTGCCAGCAGTCCTACAGGCACCGGGGGTAACTATGGCTACACCTTC

size: -
J: TRBJ1-3
D: -
V: TRBV6-5
CDR3: CASSYSGRVSGNTIYF
DNA: TGTGCCAGCAGTTACTCTGGCAGGGTCTCTGGAAACACCATATATTTT

size: -
J: TRBJ1-1
D: -
V: TRBV7-3
CDR3: CASSLSGLGNTEAFF
DNA: TGTGCCAGCAGCTTATCAGGGTTAGGGAACACTGAAGCTTTCTTT

size: -
J: TRBJ2-3
D: TRBD1
V: TRBV27
CDR3: CASSTDRGPGRHDTQYF
DNA: TGTGCCAGCAGTACGGACAGGGGCCCAGGAAGACACGATACGCAGTATTTT

size: -
J: TRBJ1-6
D: -
V: TRBV2
CDR3: CASKVQGLNSPLHF
DNA: TGTGCCAGCAAGGTTCAGGGGCTAAATTCACCCCTCCACTTT

size: -
J: TRBJ2-5
D: TRBD2
V: TRBV7-2
CDR3: CASSNRRLAGFQETQYF
DNA: TGTGCCAGCAGCAATCGACGACTAGCGGGTTTTCAAGAGACCCAGTACTTC

size: -
J: TRBJ2-5
D: -
V: TRBV29-1
CDR3: CSVQGWGEKAETQYF
DNA: TGCAGCGTCCAAGGGTGGGGGGAGAAGGCGGAGACCCAGTACTTC

size: -
J: TRBJ2-5
D: -
V: TRBV20-1
CDR3: CSARGAETQYF
DNA: TGCAGTGCCCGGGGGGCAGAGACCCAGTACTTC

size: -
J: TRBJ2-6
D: TRBD1
V: TRBV10-1
CDR3: CASSESTSGQGDKTPGANVLTF
DNA: TGCGCCAGCAGTGAGTCGACTTCCGGACAGGGGGATAAGACACCTGGGGCCAACGTCCTGACTTTC

size: -
J: TRBJ2-7
D: -
V: TRBV21-1
CDR3: CALRGLYEQYF
DNA: TGTGCCTTAAGGGGTCTTTACGAGCAGTACTTC

size: -
J: TRBJ2-1
D: TRBD1
V: TRBV12-3/TRBV12-4
CDR3: CASSFTGTVGFF
DNA: TGTGCCAGCAGTTTTACCGGGACAGTGGGGTTCTTC

size: -
J: TRBJ2-1
D: -
V: TRBV2
CDR3: CASSQGRSMGFF
DNA: TGTGCCAGCAGTCAGGGGCGGTCCATGGGGTTCTTC

size: -
J: TRBJ1-1
D: -
V: TRBV5-5
CDR3: CASSLGVSQGGSAFF
DNA: TGTGCCAGCAGCTTAGGGGTTTCACAGGGTGGATCGGCTTTCTTT

size: once
J: TRBJ1-1
D: -
V: TRBV19
CDR3: CASSIATPTEAFF
DNA: TGTGCCAGTAGTATAGCAACACCCACTGAAGCTTTCTTT

size: -
J: TRBJ2-5
D: TRBD2
V: TRBV27
CDR3: CASSSAIGGGARETQYF
DNA: TGTGCCAGCAGTTCCGCCATCGGCGGGGGGGCCCGGGAGACCCAGTACTTC

size: -
J: TRBJ2-7
D: -
V: TRBV7-8
CDR3: CASSLRIGGDGGTYEQYF
DNA: TGTGCCAGCAGCCTAAGGATCGGTGGGGACGGGGGAACCTACGAGCAGTACTTC

size: -
J: TRBJ2-7
D: -
V: TRBV9
CDR3: CASSQSEGPQYF
DNA: TGTGCCAGCAGCCAATCCGAGGGTCCTCAGTACTTC

size: -
J: TRBJ1-6
D: TRBD1
V: TRBV7-2
CDR3: CASSLSGTGNSPLHF
DNA: TGTGCCAGCAGCCTTTCCGGGACAGGGAATTCACCCCTCCACTTT

size: -
J: TRBJ1-4
D: TRBD1
V: TRBV11-2
CDR3: CASSSSDRGNEKLFF
DNA: TGTGCCAGCAGCTCCTCGGACAGGGGAAATGAAAAACTGTTTTTT

size: -
J: TRBJ2-7
D: TRBD2
V: TRBV3-1/TRBV3-2
CDR3: CASSQDLSGGAREQYF
DNA: TGTGCCAGCAGCCAAGATCTTAGCGGGGGGGCTAGGGAGCAGTACTTC

size: few
J: TRBJ1-1
D: -
V: TRBV29-1
CDR3: CSGWRREVAFF
DNA: TGCAGCGGTTGGAGGAGGGAGGTAGCTTTCTTT

size: -
J: TRBJ1-3
D: -
V: TRBV5-1
CDR3: CASSLGRAGNTIYF
DNA: TGCGCCAGCAGCTTGGGCAGGGCTGGAAACACCATATATTTT

size: -
J: TRBJ1-3
D: TRBD1
V: TRBV10-3
CDR3: CAITGQGLSGNTIYF
DNA: TGTGCCATCACCGGACAGGGCCTCTCTGGAAACACCATATATTTT

size: -
J: TRBJ2-1
D: -
V: TRBV5-1
CDR3: CASSEAYNEQFF
DNA: TGCGCCAGCAGTGAGGCCTACAATGAGCAGTTCTTC

size: -
J: TRBJ2-5
D: TRBD2
V: TRBV11-3
CDR3: CASSVRAGGPGETQYF
DNA: TGTGCCAGCAGCGTGAGAGCGGGGGGGCCTGGAGAGACCCAGTACTTC

size: -
J: TRBJ2-3
D: TRBD2
V: TRBV10-3
CDR3: CAISDLQTSGGTDTQYF
DNA: TGTGCCATCAGTGATCTACAAACTAGCGGGGGCACAGATACGCAGTATTTT

size: -
J: TRBJ1-1
D: TRBD1
V: TRBV2
CDR3: CASSGETGGSPEAFF
DNA: TGTGCCAGCAGTGGCGAGACAGGGGGTTCTCCTGAAGCTTTCTTT

size: -
J: TRBJ1-2
D: -
V: TRBV3-1/TRBV3-2
CDR3: CASSPTGYGYTF
DNA: TGTGCCAGCAGCCCCACAGGGTATGGCTACACCTTC

size: -
J: TRBJ1-6
D: -
V: TRBV6-1
CDR3: CASSEWSSPLHF
DNA: TGTGCCAGCAGTGAATGGAGTTCACCCCTCCACTTT

size: -
J: TRBJ2-7
D: -
V: TRBV28
CDR3: CASSSPDRSYEQYF
DNA: TGTGCCAGCAGCAGCCCGGACAGAAGCTACGAGCAGTACTTC

size: few
J: TRBJ1-2
D: TRBD1
V: TRBV6-5
CDR3: CASSRQGARYTF
DNA: TGTGCCAGCAGCAGACAGGGGGCGCGCTACACCTTC

size: many
J: TRBJ2-2
D: TRBD1
V: TRBV2
CDR3: CASSDRKLGGQGDTGELFF
DNA: TGTGCCAGCAGTGACCGGAAGTTAGGGGGACAGGGAGACACCGGGGAGCTGTTTTTT

size: -
J: TRBJ1-6
D: -
V: TRBV30
CDR3: CAWKGDTKFNSPLHF
DNA: TGTGCCTGGAAGGGGGACACGAAATTTAATTCACCCCTCCACTTT

size: -
J: TRBJ2-1
D: TRBD1
V: TRBV9
CDR3: CASSGARDRVNEQFF
DNA: TGTGCCAGCAGCGGAGCCCGGGACAGGGTCAATGAGCAGTTCTTC

size: -
J: TRBJ2-7
D: TRBD1
V: TRBV5-4
CDR3: CASSYRGGSYEQYF
DNA: TGTGCCAGCAGCTACAGGGGTGGCTCCTACGAGCAGTACTTC

size: -
J: TRBJ1-3
D: -
V: TRBV6-5
CDR3: CASSLSFSGNTIYF
DNA: TGTGCCAGCAGTCTCTCCTTCTCTGGAAACACCATATATTTT

size: -
J: TRBJ1-5
D: -
V: TRBV19
CDR3: CASSIDRSRGSNQPQHF
DNA: TGTGCCAGTAGTATAGATCGTAGCAGGGGAAGCAATCAGCCCCAGCATTTT

size: -
J: TRBJ1-2
D: -
V: TRBV9
CDR3: CASSNGLEGYTF
DNA: TGTGCCAGCAGCAACGGACTGGAGGGCTACACCTTC

size: -
J: TRBJ2-7
D: -
V: TRBV18
CDR3: CASSPQGHEQYF
DNA: TGTGCCAGCTCACCACAGGGGCACGAGCAGTACTTC

size: -
J: TRBJ1-1
D: -
V: TRBV7-8
CDR3: CASSLGAGGNTEAFF
DNA: TGTGCCAGCAGCTTAGGGGCAGGAGGGAACACTGAAGCTTTCTTT

size: once
J: TRBJ2-3
D: TRBD1
V: TRBV9
CDR3: CASSVGDQQGGHTDTQYF
DNA: TGTGCCAGCAGCGTAGGAGACCAACAGGGGGGACACACAGATACGCAGTATTTT

size: -
J: TRBJ2-3
D: TRBD1
V: TRBV5-1
CDR3: CASSPGTGGDTQYF
DNA: TGCGCCAGCAGTCCCGGGACAGGGGGAGATACGCAGTATTTT

size: -
J: TRBJ2-7
D: -
V: TRBV7-2
CDR3: CASSLGTIQTYEQYF
DNA: TGTGCCAGCAGCCTCGGGACAATACAAACCTACGAGCAGTACTTC

size: -
J: TRBJ1-1
D: -
V: TRBV5-1
CDR3: CASSLAREGGGTEAFF
DNA: TGCGCCAGCAGCTTGGCCAGGGAGGGAGGTGGCACTGAAGCTTTCTTT

size: -
J: TRBJ1-1
D: TRBD1
V: TRBV12-3/TRBV12-4
CDR3: CASSPDRLEAFF
DNA: TGTGCCAGCAGTCCGGACAGGCTTGAAGCTTTCTTT

size: few
J: TRBJ2-3
D: -
V: TRBV24-1
CDR3: CATSDWGRRSTDTQYF
DNA: TGTGCCACCAGTGATTGGGGCCGACGCAGCACAGATACGCAGTATTTT

size: -
J: TRBJ2-1
D: -
V: TRBV24-1
CDR3: CATAGPGGNEQFF
DNA: TGTGCCACGGCGGGGCCGGGCGGCAATGAGCAGTTCTTC

size: -
J: TRBJ2-1
D: -
V: TRBV11-2
CDR3: CASSRLRGINEQFF
DNA: TGTGCCAGCAGCCGCCTGAGGGGGATCAATGAGCAGTTCTTC